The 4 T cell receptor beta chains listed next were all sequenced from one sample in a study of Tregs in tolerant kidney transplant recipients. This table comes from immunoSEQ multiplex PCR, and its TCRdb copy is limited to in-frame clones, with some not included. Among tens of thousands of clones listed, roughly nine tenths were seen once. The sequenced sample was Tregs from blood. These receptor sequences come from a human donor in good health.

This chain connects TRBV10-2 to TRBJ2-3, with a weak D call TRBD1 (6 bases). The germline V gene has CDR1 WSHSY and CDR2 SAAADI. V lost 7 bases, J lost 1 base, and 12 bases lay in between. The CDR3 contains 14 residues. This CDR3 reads CASTEQGGTDTQYF. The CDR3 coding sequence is TGCGCCAGCACGGAACAGGGTGGCACAGATACGCAGTATTTT.

CDR3 DNA sequence: TGTGCCAGCAGCCCGGACATGAACTATGGCTACACCTTC. This encodes CASSPDMNYGYTF. The chain combines TRBV5-4 with TRBJ1-2; maybe TRBD1 (5 bases). The CDR3 extends over 13 amino acids. The germline V and J ends were trimmed by 4 bases and 2 bases, with 9 bases remaining between them. Germline loops: CDR1 SGHNT, CDR2 YYREEE (reference sequence). Supplemented by reference TRBV5-4 and TRBJ1-2, the full variable domain reads ETGVTQSPTHLIKTRGQQVTLRCSSQSGHNTVSWYQQALGQGPQFIFQYYREEENGRGNFPPRFSGLQFPNYSSELNVNALELDDSALYLCASSPDMNYGYTFGSGTRLTVV.

In nucleotides, the CDR3 is TGTGCCAGCAGTGTAGGGACAGGGAGGCCCGAGCAGTACTTC. As protein: CASSVGTGRPEQYF. The chain joins TRBV6-6 to TRBJ2-7, with 9 bases fitting TRBD1. Germline CDR1 MNHNY, CDR2 SVGAGI (reference sequence). This CDR3 is built from 14 residues. The junction had 8 bases not matched to a gene; V was cut back by 5 bases and J by 6 bases.

The CDR3 is CSVEEWLAGAAFF. CDR3 in DNA: TGCAGCGTTGAAGAATGGTTGGCGGGGGCAGCTTTCTTT. V usage is TRBV29-1 and J usage is TRBJ1-1; tentatively, D is TRBD1 (6 bases). The CDR3 length is 13 residues. Trimming removed 0 bases from V and 10 bases from J, with 15 bases in between. Per the germline V gene, CDR1 is SQVTM and CDR2 is ANQGSEA.